A selection of T cell receptor beta chains follows, all from one sample in a study of cytomegalovirus exposure and HLA in healthy donors. Clones were sequenced by immunoSEQ multiplex PCR, and TCRdb holds only the in-frame ones, with some missing. The repertoire includes 150,000 or so clones, around four fifths of them detected once, and 4.1% sits in the top ten. Sequencing input: PBMCs. All receptors derive from a middle-aged man in good health and CMV-seropositive. Each CDR3 is given with its conserved first and last residue. A D gene is named only where the DNA matches it firmly. Clone size, where shown, is once, few, many, or a class for clones that have expanded.

D,size,J,V,CDR3,DNA
-,-,TRBJ2-1,TRBV10-1,CASSAPGGEQFF,TGCGCCAGCAGTGCCCCCGGGGGTGAGCAGTTCTTC
TRBD1,-,TRBJ2-1,TRBV7-8,CASSSQPRGPYNEQFF,TGTGCCAGCAGCTCTCAACCCAGGGGGCCCTACAATGAGCAGTTCTTC
TRBD2,-,TRBJ2-3,TRBV9,CASGGADTQYF,TGTGCTAGCGGGGGGGCCGATACGCAGTATTTT
TRBD1,-,TRBJ1-2,TRBV10-2,CASSAGTGDYGYTF,TGCGCCAGCAGCGCCGGGACAGGGGACTATGGCTACACCTTC
TRBD1,-,TRBJ2-1,TRBV5-4,CASSGTGGEIPYNEQFF,TGTGCCAGCAGCGGGACAGGGGGCGAAATCCCCTACAATGAGCAGTTCTTC
-,-,TRBJ1-2,TRBV7-2,CASSLEGRAFGYTF,TGTGCCAGCAGCTTAGAGGGCAGGGCGTTCGGCTACACCTTC
-,-,TRBJ2-5,TRBV5-5,CASSPFGGGKTQYF,TGTGCCAGCAGCCCTTTTGGGGGCGGAAAGACCCAGTACTTC
TRBD2,-,TRBJ2-7,TRBV10-2,CASPGLARYEQYF,TGCGCCAGCCCCGGACTAGCGCGGTACGAGCAGTACTTC
-,-,TRBJ2-1,TRBV19,CASRETSGSYNEQFF,TGTGCCAGTAGGGAAACTAGTGGCTCCTACAATGAGCAGTTCTTC
TRBD1,once,TRBJ2-7,TRBV5-1,CASSLAGTGSGEQYF,TGCGCCAGCAGCTTAGCCGGGACAGGGTCCGGCGAGCAGTACTTC
-,-,TRBJ1-4,TRBV18,CASSGGITEKLFF,TGTGCCAGCTCGGGAGGGATAACTGAAAAACTGTTTTTT
TRBD1,-,TRBJ1-2,TRBV9,CASSVLQGAGYGYTF,TGTGCCAGCAGCGTCCTACAGGGGGCTGGTTATGGCTACACCTTC
-,once,TRBJ2-5,TRBV11-2,CASSLGLEETQYF,TGTGCCAGCAGCTTAGGGTTAGAAGAGACCCAGTACTTC
-,-,TRBJ1-6,TRBV19,CASTKTRRDSPLHF,TGTGCCAGTACAAAAACACGGCGGGATTCACCCCTCCACTTT
-,-,TRBJ2-3,TRBV9,CASSVGPTSTDTQYF,TGTGCCAGCAGCGTTGGGCCCACGAGCACAGATACGCAGTATTTT
TRBD1,-,TRBJ1-5,TRBV7-9,CASSLATGTNQPQHF,TGTGCCAGCAGCTTAGCGACAGGGACCAATCAGCCCCAGCATTTT
-,-,TRBJ1-1,TRBV5-1,CASSLDLEGGTEAFF,TGCGCCAGCAGCTTGGACTTGGAGGGGGGGACTGAAGCTTTCTTT
TRBD2,few,TRBJ2-7,TRBV10-3,CAISEPGLAGDEYEQYF,TGTGCCATCAGTGAGCCGGGACTAGCGGGGGACGAGTACGAGCAGTACTTC
TRBD1,-,TRBJ1-5,TRBV28,CASSLLGQGFSQPQHF,TGTGCCAGCAGTTTATTGGGACAGGGGTTTTCTCAGCCCCAGCATTTT
-,once,TRBJ2-7,TRBV11-2,CASSLETRPGIEQYF,TGTGCCAGCAGCCTCGAAACTCGACCAGGGATCGAGCAGTACTTC
-,-,TRBJ2-3,TRBV10-3,CAASDFTDTQYF,TGTGCCGCCAGTGACTTCACAGATACGCAGTATTTT
TRBD2,-,TRBJ2-5,TRBV9,CASSVAGLAGGEETQYF,TGTGCCAGCAGCGTAGCAGGACTAGCGGGAGGGGAGGAGACCCAGTACTTC
TRBD1,-,TRBJ2-2,TRBV9,CASSPIQGALTGELFF,TGTGCCAGCAGCCCTATACAGGGGGCGCTCACCGGGGAGCTGTTTTTT
-,once,TRBJ1-5,TRBV6-1,CASSGQLSNQPQHF,TGTGCCAGCAGCGGACAGTTAAGCAATCAGCCCCAGCATTTT
-,-,TRBJ1-2,TRBV6-5,CASRQLGVNYGHTF,TGTGCCAGCAGACAACTCGGGGTTAACTATGGCCACACCTTC
TRBD2,-,TRBJ2-1,TRBV6-6,CASSPPGLAGFGEQFF,TGTGCCAGCAGTCCTCCGGGACTAGCGGGGTTCGGTGAGCAGTTCTTC
-,-,TRBJ1-3,TRBV11-3,CASSSGSDTIYF,TGTGCCAGCAGCTCGGGGAGTGACACCATATATTTT
-,-,TRBJ1-3,TRBV30,CAWRGPGGGNTIYF,TGTGCCTGGAGGGGGCCGGGAGGTGGAAACACCATATATTTT
TRBD1,few,TRBJ1-1,TRBV12-5,CASGLGQGNTEAFF,TGTGCTAGTGGTTTGGGACAGGGGAACACTGAAGCTTTCTTT
TRBD1,large,TRBJ2-7,TRBV27,CASSLGTGGSHEQYF,TGTGCCAGCAGTTTAGGGACAGGGGGTAGTCACGAGCAGTACTTC
TRBD1,-,TRBJ2-3,TRBV29-1,CSVEAGTGDADTQYF,TGCAGCGTTGAAGCCGGGACAGGGGACGCAGATACGCAGTATTTT
-,-,TRBJ2-1,TRBV5-1,CASSLGGSYNEQFF,TGCGCCAGCAGCTTAGGGGGTTCCTACAATGAGCAGTTCTTC